The 21 T cell receptor beta chains listed next were all sequenced from one sample in a study of PD-1 blockade in mismatch repair-deficient tumors. Clones were sequenced by immunoSEQ multiplex PCR, and TCRdb holds only the in-frame ones, with some missing. This sample has under 150,000 clones, with approximately 91% found just once. The source was peripheral blood, collected almost 74 weeks after starting pembrolizumab. Receptor source: an adult with mismatch repair-deficient cancer.

V usage is TRBV11-3 and J usage is TRBJ2-1, with D perhaps matching TRBD2 (6 bases). Trimming stripped 0 bases from V and 7 bases from J, with 13 bases between. Per germline, CDR1 SGHNT and CDR2 YENEEA. This CDR3 contains 15 residues. The CDR3 region is CASSLDSLAQNEQFF. The CDR3 DNA sequence: TGTGCCAGCAGCTTAGATAGCCTAGCGCAGAATGAGCAGTTCTTC.

The chain combines TRBV9 with TRBJ2-5, with TRBD1 matching over 7 bases. CDR3 length: 15 residues. The germline CDR1 and CDR2 sequences are SGDLS and YYNGEE. The junction had 9 bases not matched to a gene; V was cut back by 3 bases and J by 4 bases. CDR3 residues: CASSEGAGLGETQYF. For the CDR3, the DNA is TGTGCCAGCAGCGAGGGGGCAGGGCTAGGAGAGACCCAGTACTTC.

J is TRBJ1-5 and V is TRBV6-5, with D uncertain. The V end was cut by 2 bases, the J end by 0 bases, with 8 bases between. The CDR3 consists of 15 residues. Germline V gene sequence: CDR1 MNHEY, CDR2 SVGAGI. The CDR3 coding sequence is TGTGCCAGCAGTTACGACGGAAATAGCAATCAGCCCCAGCATTTT. It translates to CASSYDGNSNQPQHF.

The chain carries TRBV7-9 and TRBJ2-3; weak D call: TRBD1 (6 bases). The ends were cut back, 3 bases at V and 5 bases at J, with 9 bases in the middle. The CDR3 consists of 13 residues. Germline V lookup: CDR1 SEHNR, CDR2 FQNEAQ (reference sequence). CDR3 in amino acids: CASSFSGEDTQYF. The CDR3 region has the DNA TGTGCCAGCAGCTTTTCAGGGGAAGATACGCAGTATTTT. Based on the CDR3 plus reference TRBV7-9 and TRBJ2-3, the full variable domain is DTGVSQNPRHKITKRGQNVTFRCDPISEHNRLYWYRQTLGQGPEFLTYFQNEAQLEKSRLLSDRFSAERPKGSFSTLEIQRTEQGDSAMYLCASSFSGEDTQYFGPGTRLTVL.

V is TRBV29-1 and J is TRBJ2-3, with D possibly being TRBD2 (5 bases). There are 12 residues in the CDR3. The germline CDR1 and CDR2 sequences are SQVTM and ANQGSEA. Trimming cost V 4 bases and J 4 bases, with 9 bases left between them. CDR3 DNA sequence: TGCAGCGTTGGCTCAGCGGCAGATACGCAGTATTTT. Protein: CSVGSAADTQYF.

The rearrangement uses TRBV6-5 and TRBJ2-7; D remains ambiguous. This CDR3 spans 15 amino acids. Germline V gene lookup returns CDR1 MNHEY and CDR2 SVGAGI. V lost 5 bases and J lost 1, with 15 bases in between. The DNA of the CDR3 is TGTGCCAGCAGTCCTACGGATTCCACTTCCTACGAGCAGTACTTC. This sequence encodes CASSPTDSTSYEQYF.

This clone came up a few times. This chain connects TRBV7-9 to TRBJ2-7; unclear D gene. In germline, CDR1 is SEHNR, CDR2 FQNEAQ (reference sequence). Trimming left V 2 bases short and J 5 bases short, with 7 bases between. The CDR3 is made up of 12 amino acids. The CDR3 DNA follows: TGTGCCAGCAGCTTACAAGGCAACGAGCAGTACTTC. Translation gives CASSLQGNEQYF.

The rearrangement uses TRBV5-1 and TRBJ2-1; 7 nucleotides align to TRBD1. The CDR3 has 14 residues. V trimming: 3 bases; J trimming: 6 bases; junction bases outside the gene matches: 6. Germline loops: CDR1 SGHRS, CDR2 YFSETQ. CDR3 DNA: TGCGCCAGCAGCTCGGACAGGTTCCGCAATGAGCAGTTCTTC. Translation gives CASSSDRFRNEQFF.

The J gene is TRBJ2-7, the V gene TRBV6-6; no reliable D call. The CDR3 runs 15 residues. Germline CDR1 is MNHNY and CDR2 is SVGAGI (reference sequence). The V gene lost 6 bases and the J gene lost 3 bases, with 18 bases spanning the gap. CDR3 amino acids: CASRRERDTFYEQYF. CDR3 coding DNA: TGTGCCAGCAGGCGTGAGCGTGACACTTTCTACGAGCAGTACTTC.

The rearrangement joins TRBV6-6 to TRBJ1-1; 8 bases match TRBD1. Trimming took 6 bases from V and 5 from J; bases not matched to a gene: 5. The CDR3 spans 13 residues. Germline V gives CDR1 MNHNY, CDR2 SVGAGI (reference sequence). The CDR3 loop is CASSLDRATEAFF. CDR3 nucleotide sequence: TGTGCCAGCAGCCTGGACAGGGCGACTGAAGCTTTCTTT.

The genes are TRBV7-9 and TRBJ2-7; D may be TRBD1 (5 bases). The V and J ends lost 5 bases and 1 base respectively, with 9 bases between them. The CDR3 length is 13 residues. CDR1 SEHNR and CDR2 FQNEAQ come from the germline V gene (reference sequence). As DNA, the CDR3 is TGTGCCAGCAGCCCCAGGGTGTCCTACGAGCAGTACTTC. This gives the protein CASSPRVSYEQYF.

Here the CDR3 reads CASREAGVMNEQYF. The CDR3 DNA reads as TGTGCCAGCAGGGAGGCGGGAGTCATGAACGAGCAGTACTTC. The chain uses TRBV27 and TRBJ2-7; 7 nucleotides line up with TRBD2. V lost 6 bases, J lost 5 bases, and 10 bases stayed unmatched. The CDR3 has 14 residues. Germline-derived CDR1 and CDR2 are MNHEY and SMNVEV (reference sequence).

The V call is TRBV10-1, the J call TRBJ2-7; no firm D call. Trimming removed 2 bases at V and 0 bases at J, with 8 bases between. The CDR3 loop spans 14 amino acids. Germline-derived CDR1 and CDR2 are WNHNN and SYGVQD (reference sequence). CDR3 sequence: CASSEGPSSYEQYF. The CDR3 region has the DNA TGCGCCAGCAGTGAGGGTCCTAGCTCCTACGAGCAGTACTTC.

This clone was counted a single time. The rearrangement uses TRBV20-1 and TRBJ1-1; D remains ambiguous. With 4 bases removed from V and 1 base from J, the gap between germline ends came to 4 bases. The CDR3 totals 11 residues. CDR1 and CDR2 (germline): DFQATT, SNEGSKA (reference sequence). CDR3 in DNA: TGCAGTGCTACAGCGAACACTGAAGCTTTCTTT. Encoded protein: CSATANTEAFF.

The chain employs TRBV11-2 and TRBJ2-7; 8 bases line up with TRBD1. Germline V gene data show CDR1 as SGHAT and CDR2 as FQNNGV. The CDR3 runs 15 residues. V lost 3 bases to trimming and J lost 3 bases; unmatched junction nucleotides: 7. CDR3 in amino acids: CASSFEDRVYYEQYF. The CDR3, as DNA: TGTGCCAGCAGCTTTGAGGACAGGGTATACTACGAGCAGTACTTC.

The genes are TRBV30 and TRBJ1-2, with D maybe TRBD1 (5 bases). V was shortened by 0 bases and J by 0 bases, with 8 bases between the two germline ends. This CDR3 has 14 residues. In germline, CDR1 is GTSNPN, CDR2 SVGIG (reference sequence). CDR3: CAWSVTGANYGYTF. In nucleotides, the CDR3 is TGTGCCTGGAGTGTAACAGGAGCTAACTATGGCTACACCTTC.

The chain's CDR3 is CASSLGQGLYGYTF. CDR3 in DNA: TGTGCCAGCAGCTTAGGACAGGGGCTCTATGGCTACACCTTC. V gene TRBV7-9 combines with J gene TRBJ1-2, with 8 bases identical to TRBD1. V was pared by 1 base and J by 4 bases, with 2 bases of the junction left unmatched. The CDR3 consists of 14 residues. Germline V gene lookup returns CDR1 SEHNR and CDR2 FQNEAQ (reference sequence).

The rearrangement uses TRBV28 and TRBJ2-5; D assignment may be TRBD1 or TRBD2 (6 bases each). Deletions cut 5 bases from V and 5 bases from J, with 21 bases between. This CDR3 is 16 amino acids long. Per the germline V gene, CDR1 is MDHEN and CDR2 is SYDVKM. CDR3 protein: CASSNRRWGAGETQYF. In DNA, the CDR3 is TGTGCCAGCAGTAACAGACGATGGGGGGCGGGGGAGACCCAGTACTTC.

The V gene is TRBV5-4, the J gene TRBJ1-1; D uncertain. CDR3 size: 14 residues. Germline CDR1 SGHNT, CDR2 YYREEE (reference sequence). The V end lost 4 bases, the J end lost 0 bases, and 10 bases lay between the germline ends. In nucleotides, the CDR3 is TGTGCCAGCAGCACAATATCAGTGAACACTGAAGCTTTCTTT. This gives the protein CASSTISVNTEAFF.

The rearrangement joins TRBV5-5 to TRBJ2-3, with 14 nucleotides matching TRBD2. The CDR3 is 20 residues long. V lost 3 bases to trimming and J lost 2 bases; unmatched junction nucleotides: 14. Germline assignment: CDR1 SGHKS and CDR2 YYEKEE (reference sequence). CDR3: CASSSPGLAGVGGYTDTQYF. In nucleotides, the CDR3 is TGTGCCAGCAGCTCGCCGGGACTAGCGGGAGTGGGGGGCTACACAGATACGCAGTATTTT. The full variable domain, in which reference TRBV5-5 and TRBJ2-3 provide the parts outside the CDR3, is DAGVTQSPTHLIKTRGQQVTLRCSPISGHKSVSWYQQVLGQGPQFIFQYYEKEERGRGNFPDRFSARQFPNYSSELNVNALLLGDSALYLCASSSPGLAGVGGYTDTQYFGPGTRLTVL.

V usage is TRBV11-3 and J usage is TRBJ2-5; no definite D call. There are 15 residues in the CDR3. The V end was cut by 6 bases, the J end by 5 bases, with 19 bases between. Per the germline V gene, CDR1 is SGHNT and CDR2 is YENEEA. In DNA form, the CDR3 reads TGTGCCAGCAGGGAGCCGGGTCGCGTGGGGGAGACCCAGTACTTC. It codes for CASREPGRVGETQYF. The whole variable domain, filled in from reference TRBV11-3 and TRBJ2-5, reads EAGVVQSPRYKIIEKKQPVAFWCNPISGHNTLYWYLQNLGQGPELLIRYENEEAVDDSQLPKDRFSAERLKGVDSTLKIQPAELGDSAVYLCASREPGRVGETQYFGPGTRLLVL.